A single sample is the source of the 17 T cell receptor beta chains below, sequenced in a study of vaccination and CD4 T cells after COVID-19. Described time point: late sampling 161 to 241 days after vaccination in a few convalescent patients. The sample's treatment: roughly ten-day PBMC culture with coronavirus spike peptide pools or control peptides (ViraFEST assay). These TCRs' antigens remain unknown. Sequencing of DNA taken from cultured CD4+ T cells relied on the Oncomine TCR Beta short-read assay. TCRdb redid the calling of the PCR reads with MiXCR, one entry per CDR3 protein. The sample has roughly 18,000 distinct CDR3 sequences, just over 50% seen once. The input for sequencing was CD4+ T cells from blood, cultured in vitro, taken about 7 months after SARS-CoV-2 vaccination. The receptors originated from a human donor who had recovered from COVID-19.

The table lists this clonotype with a few counts. The chain is built from TRBV19 and TRBJ1-1; D not resolved. Germline CDR1 and CDR2: LNHDA and SQIVND (reference sequence). V was trimmed by 6 bases and J by 1 base, leaving 9 bases between them. The CDR3 runs to 13 residues. The CDR3 DNA reads as TGTGCCAGTAGCGTACAGAGGAACACTGAAGCTTTCTTT. Its translation: CASSVQRNTEAFF.

This clonotype was detected a few times. The genes are TRBV3-1 and TRBJ2-3; 7 bases are shared with TRBD1. CDR3 length equals 15 residues. Germline CDR1 and CDR2: LGHDT and YNNKEL (reference sequence). J gave up 1 base and V 4 bases, and 5 bases lay outside the gene matches. This CDR3 reads CASSRTGTGTDTQYF. The CDR3 nucleotides are TGTGCCAGCAGCCGTACCGGGACAGGCACAGATACGCAGTATTTT.

V usage is TRBV2 and J usage is TRBJ2-3, with TRBD2 matching over 11 bases. V lost 6 bases, J lost 0 bases, and 5 bases stayed unmatched. This CDR3 is built from 16 residues. Germline V gene lookup returns CDR1 SNHLY and CDR2 FYNNEI. The CDR3 sequence is CASREGLAESTDTQYF. The CDR3 DNA reads TGTGCCAGCAGGGAGGGACTAGCGGAGAGCACAGATACGCAGTATTTT.

This clonotype has a handful of counts. The V gene is TRBV10-1, the J gene TRBJ2-7; 14 bases are a match to TRBD2. CDR1 and CDR2 from the germline V gene are WNHNN and SYGVQD (reference sequence). This CDR3 region has 18 residues. V gave up 5 bases and J gave up 5 bases; unmatched junction bases: 14. The CDR3 loop reads CASSLPGLAGEMVHEQYF. CDR3 coding DNA: TGCGCCAGCAGTCTACCGGGACTAGCGGGAGAAATGGTCCACGAGCAGTACTTC.

V usage is TRBV18 and J usage is TRBJ2-5, with D unclear. V dropped 2 bases and J dropped 3 bases, with 10 bases sitting between them. The CDR3 sequence is 14 residues long. The germline V gene has CDR1 KGHSH and CDR2 LQKENI. The CDR3 here is CASSPVGSKETQYF. The CDR3 bases are TGTGCCAGCTCACCAGTGGGGTCTAAAGAGACCCAGTACTTC.

The rearrangement joins TRBV2 to TRBJ2-1; D is unclear. CDR1 SNHLY and CDR2 FYNNEI come from the germline V gene. The germline V and J ends were trimmed by 7 bases and 8 bases, with 15 bases remaining between them. This CDR3 comprises 13 residues. The CDR3 DNA sequence: TGTGCCAGCACCGGGCTTGGGCGCGATGAGCAGTTCTTC. Protein: CASTGLGRDEQFF.

The rearrangement uses TRBV20-1 and TRBJ2-5; tentative D call: TRBD2 (6 bases). V was shortened by 6 bases and J by 4 bases, with 18 bases between the two germline ends. Germline loops: CDR1 DFQATT, CDR2 SNEGSKA (reference sequence). CDR3 length equals 14 residues. CDR3 in amino acids: CSASLAGRPETQYF. CDR3 sequence (DNA): TGCAGTGCCTCCTTGGCGGGGAGGCCAGAGACCCAGTACTTC.

The sample holds a few counts of this clonotype. The rearrangement joins TRBV6-5 to TRBJ1-1, with 8 bases matching TRBD1. The CDR3 contains 14 residues. The germline V gene encodes CDR1 MNHEY and CDR2 SVGAGI. Trimming at V came to 4 bases and at J to 7 bases, leaving 8 bases not matched to a gene. The CDR3 loop reads CASSSGTGESEAFF. DNA of the CDR3: TGTGCCAGCAGTTCGGGGACAGGTGAGAGTGAAGCTTTCTTT.

On this clonotype: Germline and junction disagree at one end, which may indicate a read error. The chain recombines TRBV7-7 with TRBJ2-1, with 10 positions matching TRBD2. Germline-derived CDR1 and CDR2 are SSHAT and FNYEAQ (reference sequence). The CDR3 length is 16 residues. CDR3 residues: CASSPTLAGVYNEQFF. The CDR3 DNA reads TGTGCTAGCAGCCCGACCCTAGCGGGGGTATACAATGAGCAGTTCTTC.

This chain links TRBV7-9 with TRBJ2-5; 15 nucleotides align to TRBD2. V gave up 1 base and J gave up 3 bases; unmatched junction bases: 0. Looked up from germline, CDR1 is SEHNR and CDR2 is FQNEAQ (reference sequence). This CDR3 has 16 amino acids. CDR3 amino acids: CASSLGTSGGEETQYF. The CDR3 nucleotides read TGTGCCAGCAGCTTAGGGACTAGCGGGGGGGAAGAGACCCAGTACTTC.

Written as DNA, the CDR3 is TGTGCCAGCAGTTCCGGACATTTCAACGAGCAGTACTTC. This encodes CASSSGHFNEQYF. This chain links TRBV28 with TRBJ2-7, with D maybe TRBD1 (5 bases). Germline V CDR1 and CDR2: MDHEN, SYDVKM. Trimming cost V 4 bases and J 5 bases, with 12 bases left between them. This CDR3 is built from 13 residues.

This chain's CDR3 is CASSLGDRSYGYTF. The CDR3 DNA is TGCGCCAGCAGCTTGGGGGACAGGTCCTATGGCTACACCTTC. V usage is TRBV5-1 and J usage is TRBJ1-2; TRBD1 agrees at 8 bases. Germline lookup yields CDR1 SGHRS and CDR2 YFSETQ. After removal of 0 bases from V and 4 bases from J, the junction contained 2 bases not matched to a gene. This CDR3 region has 14 residues. The full variable domain, with the rest looked up from reference TRBV5-1 and TRBJ1-2, is KAGVTQTPRYLIKTRGQQVTLSCSPISGHRSVSWYQQTPGQGLQFLFEYFSETQRNKGNFPGRFSGRQFSNSRSEMNVSTLELGDSALYLCASSLGDRSYGYTFGSGTRLTVV.

The rearrangement links TRBV2 to TRBJ2-5, with unresolved D. V was clipped by 1 base and J by 5 bases, with 11 bases between them. The germline CDR1 and CDR2 sequences are SNHLY and FYNNEI. CDR3 size: 14 residues. Written as DNA, the CDR3 is TGTGCCAGCAGTGAAGAGGTGGGCTCGGAGACCCAGTACTTC. This encodes CASSEEVGSETQYF.

The V call is TRBV10-3, the J call TRBJ2-7; no reliable D call. In germline, CDR1 is ENHRY, CDR2 SYGVKD. The CDR3 contains 15 residues. V shed 2 bases and J shed 6 bases, with 17 bases lying between them. The DNA for the CDR3 is TGTGCCATCAGTGAGAGGGATCCCCAATGGGGCGAGCAGTACTTC. Translation gives CAISERDPQWGEQYF.

CDR3 protein: CASSLRAQSREQYF. The CDR3 DNA sequence: TGTGCCAGCAGCTTAAGAGCTCAGTCTAGGGAGCAGTACTTC. The rearrangement joins TRBV7-2 to TRBJ2-7, with D unclear. The CDR3 loop spans 14 amino acids. V was cut by 2 bases and J by 7 bases, with 15 bases left in between. CDR1 and CDR2 (germline): SGHTA, FQGNSA.

The rearrangement links TRBV7-9 to TRBJ1-3, with a weak D call TRBD1 (5 bases). The CDR3 is 14 amino acids. Germline V lookup: CDR1 SEHNR, CDR2 FQNEAQ (reference sequence). Deletions cut 5 bases from V and 9 bases from J, with 17 bases between. The CDR3 is CASSLDSGFGTIYF. In DNA form, the CDR3 reads TGTGCCAGCAGCCTCGATTCAGGGTTCGGCACCATATATTTT.

V usage is TRBV6-5 and J usage is TRBJ2-5, with TRBD2 identical over 16 bases. This CDR3 region has 17 residues. V was clipped by 0 bases and J by 5 bases; unmatched bases: 3. CDR1 MNHEY and CDR2 SVGAGI come from the germline V gene. CDR3 region: CASSYSKGLAGGETQYF. CDR3 nucleotide sequence: TGTGCCAGCAGTTACTCGAAGGGACTAGCGGGAGGGGAGACCCAGTACTTC.